The T cell receptor beta chain described here comes from a study of T cell changes during pregnancy in multiple sclerosis. Germline V gives CDR1 SNHLY, CDR2 FYNNEI. This CDR3 comprises 13 residues. Trimming removed 2 bases from V and 8 bases from J; junction bases left unmatched: 1. Only in-frame clones appear in the TCRdb table, and some are missing; sequencing was by immunoSEQ multiplex PCR. The data contain 65,000 to 95,000 clones, nearly 95% of them singletons. The material sequenced was peripheral blood, taken in the second trimester of pregnancy. The sequence was collected from a female donor in good health, enrolled as a control in a pregnancy study. The chain is built from TRBV2 and TRBJ2-1, with TRBD1 matching over 9 bases. The CDR3 region has the DNA TGTGCCAGCAGTGAATACAGGGGGCATGAGCAGTTCTTC. Translated: CASSEYRGHEQFF.